This T cell receptor (beta chain) comes out of a study of graft-versus-host responses after intestinal transplantation. Libraries were prepared by immunoSEQ multiplex PCR; TCRdb keeps only in-frame clonotypes and omits some of them. Of over 80,000 clones detected, approximately 85% appear once; the ten largest clones hold roughly 1.4%. There are 19 residues in the CDR3. In germline, CDR1 is SGHNT, CDR2 YYREEE (reference sequence). V was pared by 4 bases and J by 2 bases, with 24 bases between. The J gene is TRBJ2-2, the V gene TRBV5-4, with D possibly matching TRBD1 (6 bases). This clonotype was obtained from a human patient who received an intestinal transplant, so some T cells may come from the graft donor. The specimen was PBMCs, collected 255 days after intestinal transplant. CDR3 region: CASSRYFKDRRGNTGELFF. In DNA, the CDR3 is TGTGCCAGCAGCCGATACTTCAAGGACAGAAGGGGCAACACCGGGGAGCTGTTTTTT.